This TCR beta chain originates from a study of PD-1 blockade in mismatch repair-deficient tumors. Study-level background: Patients had around 12 mismatch repair-deficient cancer types, all previously treated and progressing.

Trimming pared 5 bases from V and 2 bases from J, leaving 18 bases between. The germline gives CDR1 SGHAT, CDR2 FQNNGV. CDR3 length equals 16 residues. Here immunoSEQ multiplex PCR was the method, and the copy in TCRdb shows in-frame clones only, minus some. The sample records about 22,000 clones, 80% to 90% being singletons. The chain has TRBV11-2 and TRBJ2-5, with D unresolved. Sequences were derived from peripheral blood, sampled 2 weeks after starting pembrolizumab. This TCR came from an adult with mismatch repair-deficient cancer. CDR3 region: CASSRRRVTPQETQYF. In nucleotides, the CDR3 is TGTGCCAGCAGCCGTCGTCGGGTGACACCTCAAGAGACCCAGTACTTC.